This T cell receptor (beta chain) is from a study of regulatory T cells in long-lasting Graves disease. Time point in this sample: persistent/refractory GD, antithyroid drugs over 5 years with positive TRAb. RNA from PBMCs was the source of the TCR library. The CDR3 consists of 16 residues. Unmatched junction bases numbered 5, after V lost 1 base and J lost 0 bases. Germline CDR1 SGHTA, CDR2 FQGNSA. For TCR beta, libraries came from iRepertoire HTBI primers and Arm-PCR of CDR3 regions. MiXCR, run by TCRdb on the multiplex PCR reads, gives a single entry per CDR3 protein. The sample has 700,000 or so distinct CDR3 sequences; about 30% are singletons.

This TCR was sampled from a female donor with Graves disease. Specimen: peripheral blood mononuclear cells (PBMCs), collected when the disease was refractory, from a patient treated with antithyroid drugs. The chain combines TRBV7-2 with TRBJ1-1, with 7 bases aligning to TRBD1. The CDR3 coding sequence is TGTGCCAGCAGCTTAGTAGGGGGCTTTGTGAACACTGAAGCTTTCTTT. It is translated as CASSLVGGFVNTEAFF. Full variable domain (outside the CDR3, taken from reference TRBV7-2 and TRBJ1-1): GAGVSQSPSNKVTEKGKDVELRCDPISGHTALYWYRQSLGQGLEFLIYFQGNSAPDKSGLPSDRFSAERTGGSVSTLTIQRTQQEDSAVYLCASSLVGGFVNTEAFFGQGTRLTVV.